The clone carrying this T cell receptor beta chain was picked up a small number of times. This sample is part of a study of cytomegalovirus exposure and HLA in healthy donors. V lost 4 bases and J lost 4; bases outside the gene matches: 6. CDR1 and CDR2 from the germline V gene are SGHAT and FQNNGV. The CDR3 length is 16 residues. Amplification used 60 Vbeta primers and 13 Jbeta primers. Data came from immunoSEQ multiplex PCR; TCRdb stores just in-frame clones and leaves some out. The sample shows approximately 140,000 clones, about three quarters of them seen only once. Sequenced sample: PBMCs. V usage is TRBV11-2 and J usage is TRBJ2-1; TRBD2 agrees at 11 bases. The source of this sequence is a woman between 55 and 75 years old in good health and CMV-seropositive. The CDR3 loop is CASSSITSGGYNEQFF. The CDR3 DNA is TGTGCCAGCAGCTCGATAACTAGCGGGGGTTACAATGAGCAGTTCTTC.